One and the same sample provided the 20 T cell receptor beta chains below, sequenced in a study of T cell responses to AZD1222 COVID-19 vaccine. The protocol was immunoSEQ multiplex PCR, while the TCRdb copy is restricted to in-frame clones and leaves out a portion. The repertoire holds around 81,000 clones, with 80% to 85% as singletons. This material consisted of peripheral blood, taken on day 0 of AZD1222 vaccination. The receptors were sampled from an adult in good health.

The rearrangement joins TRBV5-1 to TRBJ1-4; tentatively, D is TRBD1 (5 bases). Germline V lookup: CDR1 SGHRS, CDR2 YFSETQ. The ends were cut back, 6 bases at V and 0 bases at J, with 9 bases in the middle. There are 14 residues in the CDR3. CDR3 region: CASKGATTNEKLFF. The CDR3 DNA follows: TGCGCCAGCAAAGGGGCAACAACTAATGAAAAACTGTTTTTT.

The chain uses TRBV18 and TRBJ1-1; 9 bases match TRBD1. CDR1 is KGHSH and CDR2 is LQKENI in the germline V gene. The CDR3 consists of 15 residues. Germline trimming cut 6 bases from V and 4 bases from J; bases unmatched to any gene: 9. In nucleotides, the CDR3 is TGTGCCAGCTCGGGCCGGACAGGGGAGGTCACTGAAGCTTTCTTT. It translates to CASSGRTGEVTEAFF.

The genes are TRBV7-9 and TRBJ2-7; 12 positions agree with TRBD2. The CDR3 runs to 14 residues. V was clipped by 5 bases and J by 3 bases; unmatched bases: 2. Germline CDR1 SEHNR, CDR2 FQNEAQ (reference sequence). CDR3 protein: CASSPGLAGYEQYF. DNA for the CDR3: TGTGCCAGCAGCCCGGGACTAGCGGGCTACGAGCAGTACTTC.

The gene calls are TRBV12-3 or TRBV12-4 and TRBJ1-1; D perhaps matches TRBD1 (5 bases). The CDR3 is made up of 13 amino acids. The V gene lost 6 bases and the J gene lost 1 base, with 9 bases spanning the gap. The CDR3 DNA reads TGTGCCAGCAGCTATACAGGGAACACTGAAGCTTTCTTT. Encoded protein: CASSYTGNTEAFF.

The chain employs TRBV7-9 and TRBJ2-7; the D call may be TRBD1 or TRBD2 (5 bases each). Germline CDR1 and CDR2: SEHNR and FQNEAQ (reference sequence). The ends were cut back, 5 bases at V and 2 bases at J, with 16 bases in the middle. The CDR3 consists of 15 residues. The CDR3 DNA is TGTGCCAGCAGCCCGACAGAGGGGCGCGCCTACGAGCAGTACTTC. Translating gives CASSPTEGRAYEQYF.

The CDR3 DNA reads as TGTGCCATCAGGGCCGAGAACACTGAAGCTTTCTTT. Translated: CAIRAENTEAFF. J is TRBJ1-1 and V is TRBV10-3, with no clear D. Germline CDR1 ENHRY, CDR2 SYGVKD. CDR3 length: 12 amino acids. V was clipped by 6 bases and J by 1 base, with 6 bases between them.

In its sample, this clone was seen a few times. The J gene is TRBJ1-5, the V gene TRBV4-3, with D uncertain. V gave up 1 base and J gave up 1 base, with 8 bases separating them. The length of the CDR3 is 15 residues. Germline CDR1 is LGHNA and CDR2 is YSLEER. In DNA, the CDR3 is TGCGCCAGCAGCCAAGTCGTTGGGAGCAATCAGCCCCAGCATTTT. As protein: CASSQVVGSNQPQHF.

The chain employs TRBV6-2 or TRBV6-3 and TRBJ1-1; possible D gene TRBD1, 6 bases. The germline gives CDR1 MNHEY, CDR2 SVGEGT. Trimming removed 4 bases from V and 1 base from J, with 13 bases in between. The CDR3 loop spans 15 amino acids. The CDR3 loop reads CASSLSWTENTEAFF. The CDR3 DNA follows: TGTGCCAGCAGTTTATCCTGGACAGAGAACACTGAAGCTTTCTTT.

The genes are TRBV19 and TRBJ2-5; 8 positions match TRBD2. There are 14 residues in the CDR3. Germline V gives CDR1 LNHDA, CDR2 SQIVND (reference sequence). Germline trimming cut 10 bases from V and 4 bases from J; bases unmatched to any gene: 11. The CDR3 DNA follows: TGTGCCACCCGACCGGGGGGGCCGGTAGAGACCCAGTACTTC. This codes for CATRPGGPVETQYF.

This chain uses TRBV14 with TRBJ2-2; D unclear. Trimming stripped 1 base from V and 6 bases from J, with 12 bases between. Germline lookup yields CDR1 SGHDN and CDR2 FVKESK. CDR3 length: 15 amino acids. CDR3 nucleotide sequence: TGTGCCAGCAGCCAAGGCAGTGAGGTGGCCGGGGAGCTGTTTTTT. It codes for CASSQGSEVAGELFF.

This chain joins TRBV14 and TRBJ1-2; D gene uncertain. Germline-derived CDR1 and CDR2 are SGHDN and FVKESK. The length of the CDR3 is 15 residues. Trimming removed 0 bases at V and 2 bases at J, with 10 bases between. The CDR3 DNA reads TGTGCCAGCAGCCAAGAAGGACGGAGGAACTATGGCTACACCTTC. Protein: CASSQEGRRNYGYTF.

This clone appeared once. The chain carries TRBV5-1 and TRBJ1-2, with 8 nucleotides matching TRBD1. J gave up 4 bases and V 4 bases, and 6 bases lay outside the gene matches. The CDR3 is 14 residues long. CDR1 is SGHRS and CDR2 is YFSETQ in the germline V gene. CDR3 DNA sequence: TGCGCCAGCAGCCCCGGACAGGGTGGCTATGGCTACACCTTC. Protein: CASSPGQGGYGYTF.

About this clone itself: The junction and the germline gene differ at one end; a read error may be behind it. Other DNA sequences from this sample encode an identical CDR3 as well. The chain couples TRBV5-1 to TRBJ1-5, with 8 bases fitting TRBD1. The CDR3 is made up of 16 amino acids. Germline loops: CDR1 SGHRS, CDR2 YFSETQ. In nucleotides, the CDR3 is TGCGCCAGCAGTTTGGGCCCGACAGGGGGCAATCAGCCCCAGCATTTT. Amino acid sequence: CASSLGPTGGNQPQHF.

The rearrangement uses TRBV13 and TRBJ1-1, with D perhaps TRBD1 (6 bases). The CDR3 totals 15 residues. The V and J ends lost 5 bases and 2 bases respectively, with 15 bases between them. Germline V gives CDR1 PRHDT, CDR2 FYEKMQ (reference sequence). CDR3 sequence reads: CASSPWVQGNTEAFF. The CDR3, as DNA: TGTGCCAGCAGCCCTTGGGTACAGGGTAACACTGAAGCTTTCTTT.

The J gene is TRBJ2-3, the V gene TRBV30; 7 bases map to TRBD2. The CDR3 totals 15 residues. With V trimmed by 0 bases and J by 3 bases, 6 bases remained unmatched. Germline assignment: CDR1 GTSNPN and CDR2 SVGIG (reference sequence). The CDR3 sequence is CAWSVGGGGTDTQYF. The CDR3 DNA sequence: TGTGCCTGGAGTGTCGGTGGGGGGGGAACAGATACGCAGTATTTT.

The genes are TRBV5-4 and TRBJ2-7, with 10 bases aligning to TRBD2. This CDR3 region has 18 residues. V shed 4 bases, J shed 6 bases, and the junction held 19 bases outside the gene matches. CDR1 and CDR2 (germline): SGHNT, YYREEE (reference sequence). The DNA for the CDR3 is TGTGCCAGCAGCAGCTTTGGTTCAGCGGGGGGGATTTCGGGCGAGCAGTACTTC. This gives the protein CASSSFGSAGGISGEQYF.

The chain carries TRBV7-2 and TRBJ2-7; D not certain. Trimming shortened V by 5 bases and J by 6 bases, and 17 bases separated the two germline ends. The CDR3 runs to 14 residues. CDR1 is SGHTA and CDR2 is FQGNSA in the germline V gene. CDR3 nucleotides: TGTGCCAGCAGCCCAGGAAGACGTACGGGCGAGCAGTACTTC. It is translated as CASSPGRRTGEQYF. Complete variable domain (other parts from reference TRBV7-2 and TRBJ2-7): GAGVSQSPSNKVTEKGKDVELRCDPISGHTALYWYRQSLGQGLEFLIYFQGNSAPDKSGLPSDRFSAERTGGSVSTLTIQRTQQEDSAVYLCASSPGRRTGEQYFGPGTRLTVT.

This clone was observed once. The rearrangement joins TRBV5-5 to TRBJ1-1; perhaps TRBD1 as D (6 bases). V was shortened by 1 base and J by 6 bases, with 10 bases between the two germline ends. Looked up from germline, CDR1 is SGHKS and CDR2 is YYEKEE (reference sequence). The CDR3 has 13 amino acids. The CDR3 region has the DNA TGTGCCAGCAGCTTGCGGAACAGGGCTGAAGCTTTCTTT. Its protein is CASSLRNRAEAFF. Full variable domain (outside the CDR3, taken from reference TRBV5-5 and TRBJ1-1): DAGVTQSPTHLIKTRGQQVTLRCSPISGHKSVSWYQQVLGQGPQFIFQYYEKEERGRGNFPDRFSARQFPNYSSELNVNALLLGDSALYLCASSLRNRAEAFFGQGTRLTVV.

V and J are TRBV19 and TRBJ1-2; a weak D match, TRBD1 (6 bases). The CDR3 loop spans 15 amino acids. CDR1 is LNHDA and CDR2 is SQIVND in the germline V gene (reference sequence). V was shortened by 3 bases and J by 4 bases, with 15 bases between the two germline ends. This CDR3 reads CASSMLQGDGYGYTF. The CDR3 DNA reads TGTGCCAGTAGTATGCTACAGGGAGACGGCTATGGCTACACCTTC. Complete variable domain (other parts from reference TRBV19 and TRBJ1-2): DGGITQSPKYLFRKEGQNVTLSCEQNLNHDAMYWYRQDPGQGLRLIYYSQIVNDFQKGDIAEGYSVSREKKESFPLTVTSAQKNPTAFYLCASSMLQGDGYGYTFGSGTRLTVV.

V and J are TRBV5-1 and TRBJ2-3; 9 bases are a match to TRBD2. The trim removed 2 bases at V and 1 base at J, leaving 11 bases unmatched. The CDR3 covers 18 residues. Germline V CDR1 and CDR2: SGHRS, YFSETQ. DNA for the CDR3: TGCGCCAGCAGCTTTTACCCGGCTAGCGGGACGGGCACAGATACGCAGTATTTT. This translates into CASSFYPASGTGTDTQYF. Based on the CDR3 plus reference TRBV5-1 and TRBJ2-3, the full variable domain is KAGVTQTPRYLIKTRGQQVTLSCSPISGHRSVSWYQQTPGQGLQFLFEYFSETQRNKGNFPGRFSGRQFSNSRSEMNVSTLELGDSALYLCASSFYPASGTGTDTQYFGPGTRLTVL.